This record concerns one T cell receptor beta chain sequence. Its cognate antigen is unknown. Two oligonucleotides, mixed equimolar, formed the beta constant-region primer covering TRBC1 and TRBC2. From the UMI-ligation and nested PCR reads, TCRdb called clonotypes with MiXCR, one entry per CDR3 protein. The sample consists of 81,000 or so distinct CDR3 sequences, 7% of them appearing once. Cells stained for CD3, CD4, CD8, CD45RA and CD27 were sorted into four subsets. These data are taken from a study of naive and memory T cell subsets. Findings and limits, study-wide: Gini index rose across naive, CM, EM and EMRA in CD4 and CD8.

This CDR3 contains 17 residues. CDR1 is MNHEY, CDR2 SVGEGT, per germline. The junction had 7 bases not matched to a gene; V was cut back by 5 bases and J by 2 bases. The chain links TRBV6-2 or TRBV6-3 to TRBJ2-1, with 12 bases that match TRBD2. The TCR originated in a human donor in good health. The sequencing sample was made of central memory CD4+ T cells from blood. CDR3 in amino acids: CASSPRTSGTAYNEQFF. CDR3 nucleotide sequence: TGTGCCAGCAGTCCCCGGACTAGCGGGACGGCCTACAATGAGCAGTTCTTC.